Each of the 8 T cell receptor beta chains below was sequenced from the same sample in a study of cytomegalovirus exposure and HLA in healthy donors. The study ran its PCR with 60 Vbeta and 13 Jbeta primers. Using immunoSEQ multiplex PCR, the repertoire was profiled, and TCRdb retains in-frame clones only, with some absent. The repertoire holds about 140,000 clones, with about four fifths as singletons. The sequenced material came from PBMCs. Receptor source: a male donor in good health and CMV-seropositive.

The gene calls are TRBV6-5 and TRBJ2-7; TRBD2 agrees at 8 bases. Germline V gives CDR1 MNHEY, CDR2 SVGAGI. This CDR3 comprises 14 residues. After removal of 8 bases from V and 2 bases from J, the junction contained 8 bases not matched to a gene. The CDR3 nucleotides read TGTGCCAGCTCCGCGGGGGGTAGGGCCTACGAGCAGTACTTC. It translates to CASSAGGRAYEQYF.

The chain is built from TRBV25-1 and TRBJ2-3; TRBD2 aligns across 8 bases. V trimming: 1 base; J trimming: 4 bases; junction bases outside the gene matches: 7. Germline CDR1 and CDR2: MGHDK and SYGVNS. The CDR3 covers 16 residues. The CDR3 nucleotides are TGTGCCAGCAGTGAATGGGAGGGGCGGGAGGCAGATACGCAGTATTTT. Its protein product is CASSEWEGREADTQYF.

The chain carries TRBV10-3 and TRBJ1-1; maybe TRBD1 (5 bases). The CDR3 runs to 14 residues. V shed 4 bases and J shed 0 bases, with 9 bases lying between them. The V gene's germline CDR1 is ENHRY and CDR2 SYGVKD. The CDR3 here is CAISVSGMNTEAFF. In DNA, the CDR3 is TGTGCCATCAGTGTATCAGGGATGAACACTGAAGCTTTCTTT.

This clone appeared once. The chain carries TRBV13 and TRBJ2-1; TRBD1 aligns across 11 bases. The germline CDR1 and CDR2 sequences are PRHDT and FYEKMQ (reference sequence). J lost 8 bases, V lost 5 bases, and 5 bases had no gene match. This CDR3 is built from 14 residues. The CDR3 region is CASSDGQGADEQFF. The CDR3 DNA sequence: TGTGCCAGCAGCGACGGACAGGGGGCAGATGAGCAGTTCTTC.

The rearrangement uses TRBV6-6 and TRBJ1-1, with TRBD1 matching over 8 bases. V gave up 7 bases and J gave up 1 base; unmatched junction bases: 8. This CDR3 region has 15 residues. Germline CDR1 reads MNHNY; CDR2 reads SVGAGI (reference sequence). The CDR3 nucleotides read TGTGCCAGCACCCCAAGGACAGGGCGGAACACTGAAGCTTTCTTT. Translation: CASTPRTGRNTEAFF.

V and J are TRBV5-1 and TRBJ1-1, with D possibly matching TRBD1 (5 bases). Germline assignment: CDR1 SGHRS and CDR2 YFSETQ. This CDR3 comprises 13 residues. V lost 6 bases and J lost 1, with 10 bases in between. The CDR3 region has the DNA TGCGCCAGCATCAAAGGGGAGAACACTGAAGCTTTCTTT. This sequence encodes CASIKGENTEAFF.

The genes are TRBV6-1 and TRBJ2-1; 11 bases match TRBD2. J lost 9 bases, V lost 3 bases, and 1 base had no gene match. There are 13 residues in the CDR3. Germline V gene sequence: CDR1 MNHNS, CDR2 SASEGT. DNA for the CDR3: TGTGCCAGCAGTGAGACTAGCGGGGTTGAGCAGTTCTTC. Translation: CASSETSGVEQFF.

This sequence joins TRBV11-2 and TRBJ2-3, with TRBD2 identical over 7 bases. Germline trimming cut 5 bases from V and 0 bases from J; bases unmatched to any gene: 5. From germline, CDR1 is SGHAT and CDR2 FQNNGV. CDR3 size: 15 residues. CDR3 sequence: CASSPWTSSTDTQYF. The DNA for the CDR3 is TGTGCCAGCAGCCCCTGGACTAGTAGCACAGATACGCAGTATTTT.